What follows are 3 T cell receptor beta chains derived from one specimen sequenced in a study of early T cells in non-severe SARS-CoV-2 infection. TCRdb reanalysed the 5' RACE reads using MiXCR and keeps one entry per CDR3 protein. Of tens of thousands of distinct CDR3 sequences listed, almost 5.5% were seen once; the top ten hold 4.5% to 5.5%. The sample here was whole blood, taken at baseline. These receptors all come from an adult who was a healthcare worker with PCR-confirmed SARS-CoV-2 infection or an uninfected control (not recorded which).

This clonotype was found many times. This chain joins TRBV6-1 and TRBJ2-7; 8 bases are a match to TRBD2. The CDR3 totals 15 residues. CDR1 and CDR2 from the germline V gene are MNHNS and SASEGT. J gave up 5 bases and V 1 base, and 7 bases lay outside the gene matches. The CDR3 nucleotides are TGTGCCAGCAGTGAAGAGTCCAGCGGGAGCCACGAGCAGTACTTC. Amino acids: CASSEESSGSHEQYF.

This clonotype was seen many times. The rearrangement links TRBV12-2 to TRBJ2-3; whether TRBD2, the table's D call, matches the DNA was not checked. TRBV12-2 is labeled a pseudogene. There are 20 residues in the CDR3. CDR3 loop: CASPIPRGAGPLISTDTQYF. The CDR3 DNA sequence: TGTGCAAGTCCGATACCCCGAGGAGCGGGCCCCTTAATTAGCACAGATACGCAGTATTTT.

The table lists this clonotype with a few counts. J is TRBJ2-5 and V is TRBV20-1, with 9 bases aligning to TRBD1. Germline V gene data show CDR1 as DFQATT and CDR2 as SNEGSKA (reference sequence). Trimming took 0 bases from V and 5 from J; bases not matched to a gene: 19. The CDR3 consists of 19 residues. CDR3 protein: CSARDLRGQGPGSGETQYF. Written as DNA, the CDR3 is TGCAGTGCTAGAGATCTCAGGGGACAGGGTCCAGGTAGCGGCGAGACCCAGTACTTC.